The entry below gives a single T cell receptor (beta chain) sequence along with its context. Its antigen is not identified. Terminally differentiated effector memory CD45RA+ cells were left out of the naive CD8 fraction, which was CD45RO-negative and positively selected for CCR7. The study drew its donors from healthy HIV-negative adults without recent acute infections or vaccinations. The source of the sample is a study of shared clonotypes between healthy human individuals. The study's findings and limits: Estimated richness was generally greater in naive than memory subsets.

The method was immunoSEQ multiplex PCR; TCRdb's version includes in-frame clones alone and lacks a portion of them. The repertoire holds under 850,000 clones, with approximately 92% as singletons. V was trimmed by 6 bases and J by 5 bases, leaving 13 bases between them. Per germline, CDR1 SEHNR and CDR2 FQNEAQ (reference sequence). The CDR3 extends over 13 amino acids. This chain connects TRBV7-9 to TRBJ2-5; weak D call: TRBD1 (5 bases). The sequence came from a man aged 25-40 years in good health. The source material was naive CD8+ T cells sorted from blood. The chain's CDR3 is CASSQDSGETQYF. The CDR3 DNA reads as TGTGCCAGCAGTCAAGACTCAGGGGAGACCCAGTACTTC.